Presented here are 19 T cell receptor beta chains from one specimen sequenced in a study of cytomegalovirus exposure and HLA in healthy donors (dated by TCRdb to the late 2010s). The method was the immunoSEQ multiplex PCR assay. For the multiplex PCR, a mixture combining 60 forward primers for TCR Vbeta segments and 13 reverse primers for TCR Jbeta segments was used. The clones in this table, taken by TCRdb from immuneACCESS, are in-frame only. Not every clone is retained; where verified, under half of the shortfall comes from an unresolved V gene, and the cause of the rest is unknown. Within this sample are 78,000 or so clones, with 65% to 85% of them counted one time only. In total, the top ten clones hold roughly 2.4% of the sample. The sequencing sample was made of PBMCs. These receptors all stem from a woman aged 50 to 60 in good health and CMV-seronegative.

The chain couples TRBV4-1 to TRBJ2-2; D perhaps matches TRBD2 (6 bases). The V gene lost 4 bases and the J gene lost 5 bases, with 11 bases spanning the gap. Germline CDR1 MGHRA, CDR2 YSYEKL. This CDR3 is built from 14 residues. CDR3 protein: CASSLPSGTGELFF. The CDR3 DNA reads TGCGCCAGCAGCCTCCCAAGCGGGACCGGGGAGCTGTTTTTT.

The rearrangement uses TRBV11-2 and TRBJ2-7; D possibly corresponds to TRBD2 (6 bases). The CDR3 extends over 15 amino acids. Per the germline V gene, CDR1 is SGHAT and CDR2 is FQNNGV. Trimming left V 4 bases short and J 3 bases short, with 16 bases between. The CDR3 sequence: CASSSIGRRGYEQYV. CDR3 bases: TGTGCCAGCAGCTCCATCGGCAGGAGGGGCTACGAGCAGTACGTC.

This sequence joins TRBV28 and TRBJ2-2; no definite D call. The length of the CDR3 is 15 residues. Trimming shortened V by 2 bases and J by 2 bases, and 9 bases separated the two germline ends. The V gene's germline CDR1 is MDHEN and CDR2 SYDVKM. The CDR3 sequence is CASSLGQTNTGELFF. The CDR3 region has the DNA TGTGCCAGCAGTTTAGGGCAGACAAACACCGGGGAGCTGTTTTTT.

CDR3 sequence (DNA): TGTGCTAGTGGTTATATCTACAATGAGCAGTTCTTC. Its translation: CASGYIYNEQFF. V gene TRBV12-5 combines with J gene TRBJ2-1, with unresolved D. Germline V lookup: CDR1 LGHNT, CDR2 FRNRAP. This CDR3 contains 12 residues. Trimming shortened V by 4 bases and J by 3 bases, and 4 bases separated the two germline ends.

CDR3 in amino acids: CASSLADKPYEQYF. CDR3 sequence (DNA): TGTGCCAGCAGCTTAGCGGACAAACCCTACGAGCAGTACTTC. V and J are TRBV7-9 and TRBJ2-7, with D possibly TRBD1 on 5 matching bases. Germline V lookup: CDR1 SEHNR, CDR2 FQNEAQ (reference sequence). This CDR3 is built from 14 residues. V was cut by 0 bases and J by 2 bases, with 8 bases left in between.

This clone was recorded only once. The rearrangement joins TRBV2 to TRBJ2-7; 7 bases are a match to TRBD1. With 8 bases clipped from V and 2 bases from J, the junction kept 6 bases outside the gene matches. Germline V gene data show CDR1 as SNHLY and CDR2 as FYNNEI. The CDR3 has 13 amino acids. The CDR3, as DNA: TGTGCCAGCGGGGACAGTCCGACCTACGAGCAGTACTTC. This translates into CASGDSPTYEQYF.

This sequence joins TRBV19 and TRBJ1-1; 11 bases map to TRBD1. Germline V gene lookup returns CDR1 LNHDA and CDR2 SQIVND (reference sequence). The CDR3 is made up of 17 amino acids. J gave up 1 base and V 0 bases, and 4 bases lay outside the gene matches. The CDR3 nucleotides read TGTGCCAGTAGTATAGATGGACAGGGGGCTGAGAACACTGAAGCTTTCTTT. This encodes CASSIDGQGAENTEAFF.

The table lists this clone with a count of one. V is TRBV2 and J is TRBJ1-1, with 10 bases lining up with TRBD1. J lost 0 bases, V lost 4 bases, and 5 bases had no gene match. In germline, CDR1 is SNHLY, CDR2 FYNNEI. The CDR3 has 16 residues. The CDR3 sequence: CASSGDRGVMNTEAFF. The CDR3 nucleotides read TGTGCCAGCAGTGGGGACAGGGGTGTCATGAACACTGAAGCTTTCTTT.

The chain carries TRBV9 and TRBJ1-1, with TRBD1 matching 8 bases. Germline CDR1 and CDR2: SGDLS and YYNGEE. This CDR3 has 15 amino acids. V trimming: 3 bases; J trimming: 1 base; junction bases outside the gene matches: 5. The CDR3 reads CASSAQGETNTEAFF. The CDR3 DNA is TGTGCCAGCAGCGCACAGGGGGAAACGAACACTGAAGCTTTCTTT.

Only one count was recorded for this clone. This chain joins TRBV28 and TRBJ2-7; 7 nucleotides agree with TRBD2. CDR3 length: 13 amino acids. J gave up 6 bases and V 3 bases, and 5 bases lay outside the gene matches. Germline-derived CDR1 and CDR2 are MDHEN and SYDVKM. For the CDR3, the DNA is TGTGCCAGCAGTTTGGGAGGGATAGGCGAGCAGTACTTC. Translated, it gives CASSLGGIGEQYF.

The chain links TRBV27 to TRBJ2-7, with 8 bases fitting TRBD1. In germline, CDR1 is MNHEY, CDR2 SMNVEV (reference sequence). The CDR3 is 13 amino acids. J was trimmed by 2 bases and V by 6 bases; bases with no gene match: 3. The CDR3 loop is CASRPGGAYEQYV. The CDR3 nucleotides read TGTGCCAGCAGACCAGGGGGCGCCTACGAGCAGTACGTC.

The chain couples TRBV11-2 to TRBJ2-5, with D tentatively TRBD1 (6 bases). Looked up from germline, CDR1 is SGHAT and CDR2 is FQNNGV. This CDR3 has 13 residues. Between the trimmed V and J ends, which lost 5 bases and 0 bases, there was a span of 7 bases. The CDR3 sequence is CASSRDNQETQYF. In nucleotides, the CDR3 is TGTGCCAGCAGCCGGGACAACCAAGAGACCCAGTACTTC.

The chain recombines TRBV7-3 with TRBJ1-2; TRBD1 matches at 7 bases. CDR3 length: 13 residues. V lost 5 bases, J lost 2 bases, and 2 bases stayed unmatched. CDR1 SGHTA and CDR2 FQGTGA come from the germline V gene. The CDR3 region is CASSPDRNYGYTF. CDR3 nucleotide sequence: TGTGCCAGCAGCCCGGACAGGAACTATGGCTACACCTTC.

The V and J genes are TRBV5-1 and TRBJ1-4; D may be TRBD1 (5 bases). V shed 4 bases and J shed 4 bases, with 11 bases lying between them. CDR1 and CDR2 (germline): SGHRS, YFSETQ. CDR3 length equals 14 residues. The CDR3 region is CASSRGTFNEKLFF. CDR3 nucleotide sequence: TGCGCCAGCAGCCGGGGGACTTTTAATGAAAAACTGTTTTTT.

The rearrangement uses TRBV14 and TRBJ1-5; D unclear. CDR1 and CDR2 (germline): SGHDN, FVKESK. V lost 10 bases, J lost 0 bases, and 16 bases lay in between. The CDR3 totals 15 residues. CDR3 sequence reads: CATLGSRISNQPQHF. CDR3 nucleotide sequence: TGTGCCACCCTAGGGAGCAGGATTAGCAATCAGCCCCAGCATTTT.

In this sample, this clone turned up once. The chain uses TRBV27 and TRBJ2-1; D possibly corresponds to TRBD1 (6 bases). In germline, CDR1 is MNHEY, CDR2 SMNVEV (reference sequence). The CDR3 spans 17 residues. V shed 1 base and J shed 9 bases, with 22 bases lying between them. The CDR3 loop reads CASSLCLAPDRCAEQFF. The CDR3 DNA reads TGTGCCAGCAGTTTATGTCTGGCTCCCGACAGGTGTGCTGAGCAGTTCTTC.

The chain carries TRBV7-9 and TRBJ1-4; no reliable D call. From germline, CDR1 is SEHNR and CDR2 FQNEAQ (reference sequence). Trimming pared 9 bases from V and 1 base from J, leaving 15 bases between. CDR3 length: 15 amino acids. CDR3 region: CASVLVGQTNEKLFF. The CDR3 coding sequence is TGTGCCAGTGTGCTAGTAGGTCAAACTAATGAAAAACTGTTTTTT. The full variable domain, rest sourced from reference TRBV7-9 and TRBJ1-4, is DTGVSQNPRHKITKRGQNVTFRCDPISEHNRLYWYRQTLGQGPEFLTYFQNEAQLEKSRLLSDRFSAERPKGSFSTLEIQRTEQGDSAMYLCASVLVGQTNEKLFFGSGTQLSVL.

The chain combines TRBV29-1 with TRBJ1-1; 7 bases are a match to TRBD1. Germline values: CDR1 SQVTM, CDR2 ANQGSEA. With V trimmed by 6 bases and J by 0 bases, 4 bases remained unmatched. The CDR3 has 13 amino acids. The CDR3 here is CSVVTGVNTEAFF. CDR3 DNA sequence: TGCAGCGTGGTTACAGGGGTGAACACTGAAGCTTTCTTT.

This clone is a singleton in its sample. The V call is TRBV13, the J call TRBJ2-7; a possible D gene is TRBD1 (6 bases). This CDR3 is 14 amino acids long. Germline V lookup: CDR1 PRHDT, CDR2 FYEKMQ (reference sequence). V was pared by 0 bases and J by 5 bases, with 11 bases between. The CDR3 region is CASSLGRGIDEQYV. In DNA, the CDR3 is TGTGCCAGCAGCTTAGGGAGGGGGATCGACGAGCAGTACGTC.